This paragraph covers one T cell receptor beta chain sequence. Its matching antigen is unknown. The source of the sample is a study of Tregs in tolerant kidney transplant recipients. Libraries were prepared by immunoSEQ multiplex PCR; TCRdb keeps only in-frame clonotypes and omits some of them. This sample has some 240,000 clones, with about 86% found just once. Broader study findings: Expanding Tregs on activated donor B cells appeared to best identify donor-specific TCRbeta clones.

The CDR3 contains 16 residues. Looked up from germline, CDR1 is SGHKS and CDR2 is YYEKEE (reference sequence). V lost 5 bases, J lost 8 bases, and 25 bases lay in between. The rearrangement joins TRBV5-5 to TRBJ1-2; a weak D match, TRBD1 (5 bases). Sequencing was done on a sample of CD4+ T cells from blood. The TCR sequence derives from a human donor in good health. The CDR3: CASRPNPSGTAGGYTF. The CDR3 coding sequence is TGTGCCAGCAGACCAAATCCGTCAGGGACCGCCGGGGGCTACACCTTC.